This TCR beta chain was captured by sequencing in a study of T cells in Graves' hyperthyroidism and ophthalmopathy. Trimming took 3 bases from V and 7 from J, leaving 10 bases between them. There are 13 residues in the CDR3. Per the germline V gene, CDR1 is SGHTA and CDR2 is FQGNSA. The source material, RNA transcripts, was used to amplify TCR beta CDR3 regions. Initially, a first-round RT-PCR of the TCR CDR3 employed the HTBI primer set. In TCRdb, the multiplex PCR reads were re-called with MiXCR into one record per CDR3 protein. The sample shows 200,000 to 250,000 distinct CDR3 sequences, approximately 17% of them seen only once. Graves' hyperthyroidism was deemed stable given no ophthalmopathy progression within 18 months.

This receptor was taken from a man aged 50 to 59 with Graves' hyperthyroidism. V and J are TRBV7-2 and TRBJ2-4; no clear D gene. The sequenced material came from blood. The CDR3 DNA follows: TGTGCCAGCAGCTTGTACTACTCTAACATTCAGTACTTC. It translates to CASSLYYSNIQYF.